These 23 T cell receptor beta chains originate from one sample sequenced in a study of blood T cell repertoires in COVID-19. The protocol was immunoSEQ multiplex PCR, while the TCRdb copy is restricted to in-frame clones and leaves out a portion. The sample lists around 230,000 clones; 82% were seen once. What was sequenced was peripheral blood. Receptor source: a woman aged 55-69 years with active or convalescent COVID-19.

The chain is built from TRBV2 and TRBJ1-2, with TRBD1 matching 8 bases. This CDR3 has 13 residues. Unmatched junction bases numbered 4, after V lost 6 bases and J lost 4 bases. CDR1 SNHLY and CDR2 FYNNEI come from the germline V gene. The CDR3 region has the DNA TGTGCCAGCAGGAGCGGACAGGGCTATGGCTACACCTTC. It yields the protein CASRSGQGYGYTF.

This clone was observed at least ten times. This chain links TRBV27 with TRBJ2-7; 10 bases line up with TRBD1. Looked up from germline, CDR1 is MNHEY and CDR2 is SMNVEV (reference sequence). The CDR3 contains 16 residues. Germline trimming cut 0 bases from V and 2 bases from J; bases unmatched to any gene: 4. The CDR3 sequence: CASSLSTGTGAYEQYF. The CDR3 nucleotides are TGTGCCAGCAGTTTATCCACCGGGACAGGGGCCTACGAGCAGTACTTC.

This chain uses TRBV15 with TRBJ1-6; 7 bases map to TRBD1. The germline CDR1 and CDR2 sequences are LNHNV and YYDKDF (reference sequence). This CDR3 comprises 17 residues. Losses at the gene ends were 3 bases for V and 7 bases for J; bases not matched to a gene: 12. DNA of the CDR3: TGTGCCACCAGCAGGGATCCCCCGGGACAGCGGAATTCACCCCTCCACTTT. It codes for CATSRDPPGQRNSPLHF.

This chain connects TRBV5-6 to TRBJ2-6; D is unresolved. The germline V and J ends were trimmed by 0 bases and 1 base, with 11 bases remaining between them. The CDR3 is 17 amino acids. The germline V gene has CDR1 SGHDT and CDR2 YYEEEE. CDR3 sequence: CASSLATRPSGANVLTF. For the CDR3, the DNA is TGTGCCAGCAGCTTGGCGACAAGACCGTCTGGGGCCAACGTCCTGACTTTC.

This chain's CDR3 is CASRVETGESYTF. CDR3 DNA: TGTGCCAGCAGGGTAGAAACAGGGGAAAGCTACACCTTC. The chain uses TRBV27 and TRBJ1-2, with 7 bases aligning to TRBD1. Looked up from germline, CDR1 is MNHEY and CDR2 is SMNVEV (reference sequence). The CDR3 covers 13 residues. V dropped 6 bases and J dropped 9; count of bases not matched to a gene: 10.

The genes are TRBV3-1 (or the pseudogene TRBV3-2) and TRBJ1-2; the D gene is possibly TRBD1 (5 bases). The CDR3 has 13 residues. V lost 4 bases to trimming and J lost 6 bases, with 12 bases between them. Germline V gene lookup returns CDR1 LGHDT and CDR2 YNNKEL (reference sequence). In DNA form, the CDR3 reads TGTGCCAGCAGCCCTCGCAGCAGGGATGGCTACACCTTC. Protein product: CASSPRSRDGYTF.

The V call is TRBV3-1 (or the pseudogene TRBV3-2), the J call TRBJ2-7; 8 nucleotides match TRBD1. Germline CDR1 and CDR2: LGHDT and YNNKEL (reference sequence). There are 16 residues in the CDR3. The V segment lost 3 bases and the J segment 5 bases; nucleotides outside the gene matches: 12. The CDR3 reads CASSQWTGRQVHEQYF. The CDR3 coding sequence is TGTGCCAGCAGCCAGTGGACAGGGAGGCAAGTCCACGAGCAGTACTTC.

The genes are TRBV6-6 and TRBJ1-3; a weak D match, TRBD1 (6 bases). CDR1 MNHNY and CDR2 SVGAGI come from the germline V gene (reference sequence). V lost 5 bases to trimming and J lost 0 bases, with 11 bases between them. The CDR3 is 15 residues long. The CDR3 sequence: CASSPTGLSGNTIYF. The CDR3 DNA follows: TGTGCCAGCAGTCCAACAGGGCTCTCTGGAAACACCATATATTTT.

The chain couples TRBV5-1 to TRBJ1-3; D may be TRBD1 (5 bases). The CDR3 has 13 amino acids. V was shortened by 4 bases and J by 7 bases, with 12 bases between the two germline ends. CDR1 and CDR2 (germline): SGHRS, YFSETQ. The CDR3 is CASSRGERNTIYF. The CDR3 DNA is TGCGCCAGCAGCCGGGGGGAGCGGAACACCATATATTTT.

V and J are TRBV9 and TRBJ1-1, with TRBD1 as a possible D gene (5 bases). V gave up 0 bases and J gave up 0 bases, with 15 bases separating them. Germline CDR1 and CDR2: SGDLS and YYNGEE. The CDR3 is 17 residues long. Written as DNA, the CDR3 is TGTGCCAGCAGCGTAGATGGCAGGGCTGGAGTGAACACTGAAGCTTTCTTT. Protein product: CASSVDGRAGVNTEAFF.

The genes are TRBV5-8 and TRBJ2-4; TRBD2 agrees at 11 bases. V lost 3 bases to trimming and J lost 2 bases; unmatched junction nucleotides: 10. Per germline, CDR1 SGHTS and CDR2 YDEGEE. The CDR3 is 18 amino acids. The CDR3 is CASSSRTSGLRSKNIQYF. The DNA for the CDR3 is TGTGCCAGCAGCTCCCGGACTAGCGGGTTACGATCCAAAAACATTCAGTACTTC.

The rearrangement uses TRBV5-1 and TRBJ1-1, with D maybe TRBD1 (5 bases). The CDR3 extends over 13 amino acids. Trimming took 7 bases from V and 1 from J, leaving 11 bases between them. Germline assignment: CDR1 SGHRS and CDR2 YFSETQ. The CDR3 region is CASARGENTEAFF. The DNA of the CDR3 is TGCGCCAGCGCAAGGGGCGAGAACACTGAAGCTTTCTTT.

The chain carries TRBV25-1 and TRBJ2-7, with D tentatively TRBD2 (7 bases). The CDR3 has 13 residues. Germline CDR1 reads MGHDK; CDR2 reads SYGVNS. V was shortened by 1 base and J by 6 bases, with 10 bases between the two germline ends. The CDR3, as DNA: TGTGCCAGCAGTGAATCGGGGGGCGCCGAGCAGTACTTC. Protein sequence: CASSESGGAEQYF.

V gene TRBV6-5 combines with J gene TRBJ2-2; maybe TRBD1 (5 bases). Trimming took off 2 bases at V and 8 bases at J, with 12 bases between the two ends. Per the germline V gene, CDR1 is MNHEY and CDR2 is SVGAGI. The CDR3 runs 14 residues. This chain's CDR3 is CASSYVSGSGELFF. The DNA for the CDR3 is TGTGCCAGCAGTTACGTTTCAGGGTCGGGGGAGCTGTTTTTT.

This clone was counted once. V usage is TRBV19 and J usage is TRBJ1-3; 9 bases are shared with TRBD1. Germline lookup yields CDR1 LNHDA and CDR2 SQIVND (reference sequence). With 4 bases clipped from V and 4 bases from J, the junction kept 5 bases outside the gene matches. The CDR3 extends over 15 amino acids. For the CDR3, the DNA is TGTGCCAGTAGTAAGGGACAGGGAACCGGAAACACCATATATTTT. Residues: CASSKGQGTGNTIYF.

The chain is built from TRBV24-1 and TRBJ1-2, with D perhaps matching TRBD1 (5 bases). Per germline, CDR1 KGHDR and CDR2 SFDVKD. The CDR3 loop spans 13 amino acids. V lost 12 bases to trimming and J lost 2 bases, with 15 bases between them. As DNA, the CDR3 is TGTGCCCGGGGGGTCGCCAGAAACTATGGCTACACCTTC. It yields the protein CARGVARNYGYTF.

V and J are TRBV11-1 and TRBJ2-3, with D tentatively TRBD2 (5 bases). In germline, CDR1 is SGHAT, CDR2 FQDESV (reference sequence). The CDR3 has 13 amino acids. V shed 4 bases and J shed 2 bases, with 7 bases lying between them. The CDR3 loop is CASSWTYTDTQYF. In DNA form, the CDR3 reads TGTGCCAGCAGCTGGACTTACACAGATACGCAGTATTTT.

This chain uses TRBV3-1 (or the pseudogene TRBV3-2) with TRBJ1-3; D is unclear. This CDR3 region has 16 residues. The germline V gene has CDR1 LGHDT and CDR2 YNNKEL (reference sequence). The ends were cut back, 6 bases at V and 0 bases at J, with 15 bases in the middle. This chain's CDR3 is CASRGSSDYSGNTIYF. The CDR3, as DNA: TGTGCCAGCAGAGGGAGCTCCGACTACTCTGGAAACACCATATATTTT.

In this sample, this clone turned up once. The chain recombines TRBV7-9 with TRBJ1-3; maybe TRBD1 (5 bases). Trimming pared 5 bases from V and 4 bases from J, leaving 15 bases between. The CDR3 spans 15 residues. Germline-derived CDR1 and CDR2 are SEHNR and FQNEAQ (reference sequence). The CDR3 nucleotides read TGTGCCAGCAGCAGGGGCGCCTCTGAGGGAAACACCATATATTTT. Encoded protein: CASSRGASEGNTIYF.

This chain connects TRBV30 to TRBJ1-3, with D maybe TRBD1 (6 bases). Looked up from germline, CDR1 is GTSNPN and CDR2 is SVGIG (reference sequence). The ends were cut back, 3 bases at V and 8 bases at J, with 8 bases in the middle. This CDR3 has 11 amino acids. CDR3 DNA: TGTGCCTGGAGACCAGGGGACACCATATATTTT. It yields the protein CAWRPGDTIYF.

The chain combines TRBV19 with TRBJ1-5; 8 bases match TRBD1. Germline V gene lookup returns CDR1 LNHDA and CDR2 SQIVND (reference sequence). V was clipped by 7 bases and J by 2 bases; unmatched bases: 10. The CDR3 is 16 residues long. The CDR3 nucleotides are TGTGCCAGTACCCATCCCAGGGGGCGTGGCAATCAGCCCCAGCATTTT. Translation gives CASTHPRGRGNQPQHF.

This clone turned up a few times. The CDR3 loop is CASRPAGQGHATNEKLFF. The CDR3 region has the DNA TGCGCCAGCAGGCCGGCGGGACAGGGACATGCAACTAATGAAAAACTGTTTTTT. V is TRBV5-1 and J is TRBJ1-4; TRBD1 agrees at 9 bases. This CDR3 comprises 18 residues. With V trimmed by 5 bases and J by 0 bases, 11 bases remained unmatched. The germline CDR1 and CDR2 sequences are SGHRS and YFSETQ.

This rearrangement joins TRBV19 to TRBJ1-2; weak D call: TRBD1 (6 bases). Trimming cost V 2 bases and J 4 bases, with 8 bases left between them. Germline CDR1 and CDR2: LNHDA and SQIVND (reference sequence). The CDR3 extends over 13 amino acids. Here the CDR3 DNA reads TGTGCCAGTAGTATACAGGGGCCCTATGGCTACACCTTC. Residues: CASSIQGPYGYTF.